Here is one T cell receptor (beta chain) with its context. The target of this receptor is not known. No much larger clonotype is one base removed from it; base qualities were not supplied. The cohort consisted of hundreds of healthy bone marrow donors. At the time of sampling, every cohort member was nominally healthy, though immune exposures that went unrecorded were likely present. The donor was CMV seronegative and belonged to the group of 350 to 400 seronegative cohort members. Every donor gave a peripheral blood sample, and the peripheral blood mononuclear cells from that sample were used for TCR beta sequencing. Genomic DNA extraction from the blood cell samples was performed with the Qiagen DNeasy Blood Extraction Kit. The sample originates from a study of cytomegalovirus exposure and HLA in healthy donors (dated by TCRdb to 2015 to 2018). In the study overall: According to an earlier analysis of around 600 of the donors, 150 million to 200 million T cells yielded 117 million unique TCR beta sequences and less than 300 Gb of sequence data. An early release covering roughly 580 HLA-typed donors comprised about 300 gigabases of sequencing data and some 79 million unique TCR sequences. Of the roughly 410 genotyped donors, less than 90% were placed in the genetic ancestry cluster associated with self-reported Caucasian donors. The aim of the study was to test whether cataloging public T cell receptors could identify signatures of past pathogen exposure. The T cell repertoires of around 670 subjects were profiled by immunosequencing and related to cytomegalovirus serostatus. Besides the first cohort of 550 to 750 subjects, a separate validation cohort made up of about 120 different subjects was used. High-throughput TCR immunosequencing, statistical association of individual TCRs with disease status, and machine learning were combined to predict cytomegalovirus infection status. To study patterns of TCR occurrence, a later analysis re-analyzed previously published TCR beta repertoires from around 700 donors and added high-resolution HLA genotyping. Rather than using new phenotypic data, the later analysis identified candidate immune exposures from TCR beta sequences and from how often those sequences occurred across donors. An earlier analysis of 587 of the donors applied high-throughput TCR beta sequencing to assess whether each TCR beta V gene segment acted as functional or pseudogenic. Donor age, sex, ethnicity and CMV serostatus were compiled together with the repertoire data. Genome-wide SNP genotypes for about three fifths of the roughly 670 donors were used in a later genetic analysis, which treated that subset as a discovery cohort. All discovery cohort repertoires had been generated using a single sequencing platform. HLA typing included class I and class II loci at four-digit resolution. The number of typed donors differed by locus: 629-630 for A, B, C, DRB1 and DQB1; approximately 530 for DQA1; fewer than 610 for DPA1; and roughly 470 for DPB1. Because of strong linkage in the cohort, four or five DR-DQ haplotypes were treated as single units for association and clustering. Across some 400 genotyped donors of the cohort, an average of approximately 220,000 unique TCR beta nucleotide sequences per donor were sequenced, and 15% to 20% of those sequences were non-productive. Points the paper makes about the study in general: According to a later analysis, most CMV-associated TCR beta chains appeared to be HLA-restricted, and the HLA associations seemed to be driven largely by CMV exposure. The study gave a list of about 160 TCR beta chains associated with cytomegalovirus. It was suggested by the authors that the approach could potentially be generalized to other disease states and immunological phenotypes. In this cohort, only TCR beta chains were sequenced, and detectable features were limited by the absence of alpha or paired-chain data. A later analysis found that HLA-associated TCR beta chains were more clonally expanded and had lower generation probabilities than equally common non-associated chains. An association between a missense DCLRE1C variant and V-gene and J-gene trimming of TCR beta chains was found in a later genetic analysis and replicated in an independent cohort. A later genetic analysis reported fewer N-insertions in productive TCRs among donors in an Asian-associated ancestry cluster than the roughly 700-donor mean. HLA typing was unavailable for some donors at each locus, so association tests used only the typed subset. In a later analysis, the rate of TCR association differed among HLA loci, with DRB1 alleles having the most associated TCRs and HLA-C alleles having the fewest. In an earlier analysis of roughly 560 of the donors, most TCR beta V segments were observed in productive rearrangements about 87% or about 30% of the time, broadly matching IMGT annotations. A cluster of highly shared sequence variants was judged likely to represent a technical artifact of the sequencing pipeline. Strong co-occurrence of HLA alleles, especially DR and DQ, made assigning TCR associations to individual alleles difficult. A further reported finding was that TCR beta sequences accurately predicted the HLA-A and HLA-B alleles for most subjects in the first cohort. Across donors, most TCR sequences were observed very rarely, whereas some public TCRs were present in many individuals. Linkage disequilibrium might explain the correlated functional status among segregating V segments, but an unknown experimental factor could not be excluded. The classifier was reported to diagnose cytomegalovirus status with high specificity and sensitivity in both the original and validation cohorts. Roughly uniform sequencing depth across donors was assumed in presence/absence analyses, although this assumption may not hold. According to a later analysis, parvovirus B19, influenza, CMV and Epstein-Barr virus appeared linked to several top co-occurrence clusters. Immune exposure information for the cohort was limited to CMV serostatus. In a later analysis, some 18,000 TCR beta sequences were associated with specific HLA alleles at a false discovery rate of 0.05. The earlier analysis of almost 600 of the donors excluded some 16 rarely observed V segments, including chromosome 9 orphons, because counts were too low. The 87-base-pair reads could not distinguish some IMGT-functional V segments, including TRBV6-2 and TRBV6-3, so those segments were excluded. A few of the identified cytomegalovirus-associated TCR beta chains were confirmed in vitro to be specific for cytomegalovirus antigens.

Receptor libraries were prepared by the immunoSEQ multiplex PCR assay. For the multiplex PCR, a mixture combining 60 forward primers for TCR Vbeta segments and 13 reverse primers for TCR Jbeta segments was used. A multiplex PCR assay on genomic DNA amplified the CDR3 region of rearranged TCR beta genes. The amplified TCR beta libraries were sequenced on the Illumina HiSeq System as 87-base-pair reads. The authors' analysis ran thus. In a later analysis, some 80 million unique TCR beta chains were counted across the 666 repertoires, and roughly 11 million of these chains were shared by at least two donors. To remove PCR and sequencing errors, raw reads were error-corrected and collapsed into unique sequences using a nearest-neighbor algorithm that merged closely related sequences. CDR3 sequences were aligned to IMGT reference sequences to assign V, D and J gene segments. For a sequence to be retained, a match of at least six nucleotides was required to both a V gene segment and a J gene segment. Rearrangements were called productive when the CDR3 lacked stop codons and stayed in frame with V and J; all others were non-productive. CDR3 was defined by IMGT convention, running from the second conserved V-encoded cysteine to the conserved J-encoded phenylalanine. Sequences without an unambiguous match to a single V gene segment were excluded from the earlier analysis of several hundred of the donors. An earlier analysis of approximately 590 of the donors called V segments functional above 56.7% productive rearrangements and segregating when the between-donor standard deviation exceeded 5%. A statistical classification framework was built for diagnosing cytomegalovirus status from the catalog of TCR beta chain sequences. In a later analysis, TCR nucleotide sequences were compared against IMGT/GENE-DB human TR gene sequences so that V and J genes could be assigned. A later analysis assigned CDR3 sequences and most-parsimonious VDJ recombination scenarios with the TCRdist pipeline. In a later analysis, each TCR beta chain was defined by its CDR3 amino acid sequence together with its V-gene family, and reads lacking a unique V-gene family were excluded. To address suspected cross-contamination and a sequencing artifact, a later analysis removed some 620 highly shared, low-generation-probability nucleotide sequences. A later analysis calculated a clonal expansion index for each public chain from normalized within-repertoire ranks of inferred template counts. In a later analysis, generation probabilities were computed with a VDJ recombination model fitted to out-of-frame rearrangements, and the resulting probabilities were checked against IGoR. In a later analysis, TCR-TCR, TCR-HLA and TCR-CMV co-occurrence was scored with hypergeometric tests, and a repertoire-size bias correction was applied to TCR pairs. To estimate false discovery rates, a later analysis permuted the HLA or CMV assignments 20 times. In a later analysis, co-occurring TCRs were grouped using DBSCAN, and TCRdist sequence similarity was added for clustering within HLA-allele-positive subsets. Repertoires with fewer than 30,000 or more than 120,000 public chains were left out of co-occurrence clustering, as were about 5 repertoires with anomalous nucleotide sharing. Not all clones reach the TCRdb copy of this immuneACCESS table, which keeps in-frame sequences only. Checked studies attribute under half of the gap to unresolved V genes and leave the rest unexplained. That table gives V, J and clone size, and the DNA gave D and trimming. The sample table lists some 120,000 clones, just over 15% of them with a count of one. Over 1.5% of the sample rests with the top ten.

There are 13 amino acids in the CDR3, from cysteine to phenylalanine inclusive. Only CDR3 DNA remains: 39 bases, in frame from the first base. CDR1 is given as MDHEN and CDR2 as SYDVKM, both from the germline V gene. V lost 7 bases and J lost 4 bases; the stretch between them is 13 bases long. Material: PBMCs. The rearrangement combines TRBV28 with TRBJ1-1; a tentative D call is TRBD1 (6 bases match). The origin of this receptor is a woman under 30 in good health and CMV-seronegative. Here the CDR3 is given as CASMGGGGTEAFF. The nucleotide sequence reads as follows: TGTGCCAGCATGGGAGGGGGAGGCACTGAAGCTTTCTTT.